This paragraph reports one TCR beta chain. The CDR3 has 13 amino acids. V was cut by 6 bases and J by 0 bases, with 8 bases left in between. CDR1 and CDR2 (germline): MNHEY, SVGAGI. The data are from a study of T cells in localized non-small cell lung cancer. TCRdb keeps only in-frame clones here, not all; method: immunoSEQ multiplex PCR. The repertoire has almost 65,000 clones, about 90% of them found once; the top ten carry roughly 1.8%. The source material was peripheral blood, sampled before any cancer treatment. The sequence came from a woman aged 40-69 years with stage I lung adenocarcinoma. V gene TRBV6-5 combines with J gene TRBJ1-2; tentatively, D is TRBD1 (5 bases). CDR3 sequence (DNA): TGTGCCAGCAGCGAAGGGGCTAACTATGGCTACACCTTC. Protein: CASSEGANYGYTF.